Listed here is a single T cell receptor (beta chain). Its target is not known. This sample was taken from a study of T cell responses to AZD1222 COVID-19 vaccine. Findings and limits, study-wide: Dominant at 160-218 and 743-854, vaccine-associated CD4 TCRs also spanned spike.

This CDR3 is built from 15 residues. Trimming shortened V by 3 bases and J by 4 bases, and 12 bases separated the two germline ends. Germline V gene data show CDR1 as SGHNT and CDR2 as YENEEA. Measured with immunoSEQ multiplex PCR; TCRdb has only the in-frame clones, and not every one. The sample lists around 110,000 clones; 92% were seen once. Whether given at about 4 or about 12 weeks, second doses were pooled. This TCR was recovered from an adult who received the AZD1222 COVID-19 vaccine. Sequencing was performed on peripheral blood, taken 28 days after the second AZD1222 dose. This sequence joins TRBV11-3 and TRBJ2-2; D could derive from TRBD1 or TRBD2 (6 bases each). In DNA form, the CDR3 reads TGTGCCAGCAGCTTTGGGGGGCTTAGCACCGGGGAGCTGTTTTTT. It yields the protein CASSFGGLSTGELFF.